The T cell receptor beta chain described here comes from a study of PD-1 blockade in classical Hodgkin lymphoma. General study points: Before treatment, complete responders showed about the same diversity as newly diagnosed patients. Patients with an early start, nivolumab under 1 year after ASCT, were excluded. It was CD4+ TCR diversity, not CD8+, that rose significantly by C4D1.

Germline values: CDR1 SGHNT, CDR2 YENEEA. Trimming cost V 3 bases and J 0 bases; bases outside gene matches: 5. The length of the CDR3 is 18 residues. Profiled with immunoSEQ multiplex PCR; TCRdb holds only in-frame clones, not every one. The table shows about 85,000 clones, with about nine tenths occurring only once. Time point reported: cycle 4 day 1 (C4D1), after 5 to 7 weeks of nivolumab. After autologous stem cell transplantation all patients relapsed, and prior brentuximab vedotin exposure differed between cohorts. Complete response, partial response or progressive disease were the best responses. A note on this clone: Its antigen is unknown.

The material was peripheral blood mononuclear cells (PBMCs), obtained before the fourth cycle of nivolumab. The receptor was derived from a human donor with classical Hodgkin lymphoma. The chain has TRBV11-3 and TRBJ2-3; the match to TRBD2 covers 14 bases. The CDR3 region has the DNA TGTGCCAGCAGCTTTGGACTAGCGGGGGGAACTAGCACAGATACGCAGTATTTT. This gives the protein CASSFGLAGGTSTDTQYF.